This T cell receptor (beta chain) was obtained from a study of T cell responses to AZD1222 COVID-19 vaccine. Overall study results and limits: Targeting of unmutated variant regions was reportedly seen in nearly half of spike-specific TCRs.

V was pared by 5 bases and J by 8 bases, with 5 bases of the junction left unmatched. The CDR3 runs 13 residues. CDR1 SGHTA and CDR2 FQGNSA come from the germline V gene. Assay used: immunoSEQ multiplex PCR; TCRdb lists only in-frame clones, some missing. The top ten hold roughly 19% of the sample, which has tens of thousands of clones, 85% seen once. As concerns this clone: Its specificity is not known.

The chain links TRBV7-2 to TRBJ1-2, with 10 bases fitting TRBD1. Sequencing was performed on peripheral blood, taken on day 0 of AZD1222 vaccination. This receptor was obtained from an adult in good health. The CDR3 bases are TGTGCCAGCAGCATCCGGGACAGGGGCGGCTACACCTTC. Translating it yields CASSIRDRGGYTF.